The sequence of this T cell receptor (beta chain) was determined in a study of memory CD4+ T cells and cytomegalovirus serostatus. V lost 8 bases and J 6 bases, leaving 20 bases between the germline ends. CDR1 and CDR2 (germline): LNHDA, SQIVND (reference sequence). The CDR3 sequence is 15 residues long. Repertoires were generated with immunoSEQ multiplex PCR, while TCRdb's copy carries only in-frame clones and drops some. The sample yields approximately 46,000 clones, 79% seen once. The sort gate was single viable CD3+CD4+CD8-CD45RO+ cells for memory CD4+ T cells. Sequenced sample: memory CD4+ T cells from blood. The chain is built from TRBV19 and TRBJ1-5, with a tentative D call TRBD1 (6 bases). The source is an adult in good health and CMV-seronegative. CDR3: CASSQGRSGSQPQHF. As DNA, the CDR3 is TGTGCCAGTTCCCAGGGGAGGTCTGGAAGTCAGCCCCAGCATTTT.